The present T cell receptor beta chain was sequenced within a study of blood T cell repertoires in COVID-19. Each participant's cohort was designated according to participant-reported clinical history. In the study's own analysis: How many nucleated cells were present was estimated from reference gene primer amplification. Profiling relied on immunoSEQ multiplex PCR, and the TCRdb table lists in-frame clones only, not all of them. The V and J calls and clone size are taken from that table; D and trimming were inferred from the DNA. This table holds fewer than 300,000 clones, roughly 88% found once. Trimming removed 6 bases at V and 3 bases at J, with 12 bases between. Germline CDR1 is SNHLY and CDR2 is FYNNEI. The CDR3 extends over 13 amino acids.

The rearrangement uses TRBV2 and TRBJ2-7, with D possibly being TRBD2 (5 bases). What was sequenced was PBMCs or T cells enriched from blood (not recorded which). This sequence originates from a woman in her thirties who had recovered from COVID-19. The DNA for the CDR3 is TGTGCCAGCAGCACTAGTGGGGTCTACGAGCAGTACTTC. Protein sequence: CASSTSGVYEQYF. Filled out from reference TRBV2 and TRBJ2-7, the complete variable domain reads EPEVTQTPSHQVTQMGQEVILRCVPISNHLYFYWYRQILGQKVEFLVSFYNNEISEKSEIFDDQFSVERPDGSNFTLKIRSTKLEDSAMYFCASSTSGVYEQYFGPGTRLTVT.